These 32 T cell receptor beta chains share one sample of origin, sequenced in a study of shared clonotypes between healthy human individuals. In the naive CD8 group, cells lacked CD45RO and were positively selected for CCR7, so terminally differentiated effector memory CD45RA+ cells were left out. Profiled with immunoSEQ multiplex PCR; TCRdb holds only in-frame clones, not every one. The sample consists of 2 million to 2.5 million clones, 85% to 95% of them appearing once. Sequencing was done on a sample of naive CD8+ T cells from PBMCs. The source of these receptors is a man between 18 and 29 years old in good health. Some clones in this sample may be carry-over from other donors' samples.

The gene calls are TRBV7-2 and TRBJ2-7, with 7 positions matching TRBD2. Germline loops: CDR1 SGHTA, CDR2 FQGNSA. With V trimmed by 5 bases and J by 3 bases, 7 bases remained unmatched. The length of the CDR3 is 14 residues. The CDR3 sequence: CASSPTGLVYEQYF. For the CDR3, the DNA is TGTGCCAGCAGCCCAACCGGACTAGTCTACGAGCAGTACTTC. The full variable domain, rest sourced from reference TRBV7-2 and TRBJ2-7, is GAGVSQSPSNKVTEKGKDVELRCDPISGHTALYWYRQSLGQGLEFLIYFQGNSAPDKSGLPSDRFSAERTGGSVSTLTIQRTQQEDSAVYLCASSPTGLVYEQYFGPGTRLTVT.

The V and J genes are TRBV28 and TRBJ1-1; D not certain. This CDR3 is built from 13 residues. Deletions cut 8 bases from V and 2 bases from J, with 12 bases between. The germline gives CDR1 MDHEN, CDR2 SYDVKM. CDR3: CASSDRPNTEAFF. Here the CDR3 DNA reads TGTGCCAGCTCCGACCGGCCAAACACTGAAGCTTTCTTT.

The chain joins TRBV29-1 to TRBJ1-1; 8 nucleotides match TRBD1. Germline-derived CDR1 and CDR2 are SQVTM and ANQGSEA. This CDR3 comprises 14 residues. V lost 5 bases to trimming and J lost 4 bases; unmatched junction nucleotides: 9. The CDR3 here is CSVLQGGEGTEAFF. The CDR3 DNA follows: TGCAGCGTTCTACAGGGGGGTGAAGGCACTGAAGCTTTCTTT.

CDR3 protein: CASKLKREAYTGELFF. Here the CDR3 DNA reads TGTGCCAGCAAACTTAAGCGGGAGGCTTACACCGGGGAGCTGTTTTTT. The chain has TRBV5-4 and TRBJ2-2, with TRBD2 identical over 9 bases. The CDR3 spans 16 residues. In germline, CDR1 is SGHNT, CDR2 YYREEE (reference sequence). Germline trimming cut 6 bases from V and 3 bases from J; bases unmatched to any gene: 9.

The chain couples TRBV19 to TRBJ2-1; the match to TRBD1 covers 12 bases. The germline V gene has CDR1 LNHDA and CDR2 SQIVND (reference sequence). This CDR3 has 15 amino acids. V was pared by 6 bases and J by 9 bases, with 9 bases of the junction left unmatched. CDR3 sequence reads: CASRDRDRGRGEQFF. The CDR3 DNA follows: TGTGCCAGTAGGGACCGGGACAGGGGGCGCGGTGAGCAGTTCTTC. Complete variable domain (other parts from reference TRBV19 and TRBJ2-1): DGGITQSPKYLFRKEGQNVTLSCEQNLNHDAMYWYRQDPGQGLRLIYYSQIVNDFQKGDIAEGYSVSREKKESFPLTVTSAQKNPTAFYLCASRDRDRGRGEQFFGPGTRLTVL.

The chain links TRBV27 to TRBJ2-7, with D perhaps matching TRBD2 (5 bases). With 6 bases removed from V and 0 bases from J, the gap between germline ends came to 15 bases. Per germline, CDR1 MNHEY and CDR2 SMNVEV (reference sequence). The CDR3 is 15 amino acids. The CDR3 nucleotides read TGTGCCAGCAGACCTCGGACTGAACACTCCTACGAGCAGTACTTC. Translation gives CASRPRTEHSYEQYF.

V and J are TRBV4-3 and TRBJ1-2; D might be TRBD1 (6 bases). Per germline, CDR1 LGHNA and CDR2 YSLEER. The V end was cut by 4 bases, the J end by 7 bases, with 19 bases between. The CDR3 loop spans 15 amino acids. The CDR3 reads CASSPKDGGAGGYTF. DNA of the CDR3: TGCGCCAGCAGCCCCAAAGACGGGGGGGCGGGTGGCTACACCTTC.

The chain joins TRBV9 to TRBJ2-1, with 7 bases that match TRBD2. The V gene's germline CDR1 is SGDLS and CDR2 YYNGEE. Trimming at V came to 4 bases and at J to 0 bases, leaving 7 bases not matched to a gene. The CDR3 runs to 16 residues. This CDR3 is CASSTAGGSSYNEQFF. As DNA, the CDR3 is TGTGCCAGCAGCACAGCCGGGGGGTCCTCCTACAATGAGCAGTTCTTC.

This clone was detected once. V is TRBV14 and J is TRBJ1-2; the D is unclear. The V end was cut by 1 base, the J end by 6 bases, with 9 bases between. There are 13 residues in the CDR3. Germline V gene sequence: CDR1 SGHDN, CDR2 FVKESK. The CDR3 is CASSQGVRDGYTF. CDR3 DNA: TGTGCCAGCAGCCAAGGTGTACGGGATGGCTACACCTTC.

The chain joins TRBV4-3 to TRBJ2-7; unclear D gene. There are 14 residues in the CDR3. Per the germline V gene, CDR1 is LGHNA and CDR2 is YSLEER. The V and J ends lost 0 bases and 3 bases respectively, with 9 bases between them. The CDR3 protein is CASSQEMDHYEQYF. The CDR3 region has the DNA TGCGCCAGCAGCCAAGAGATGGACCACTACGAGCAGTACTTC.

The V and J genes are TRBV5-4 and TRBJ2-3; no definite D call. The V end lost 2 bases, the J end lost 0 bases, and 13 bases lay between the germline ends. Per the germline V gene, CDR1 is SGHNT and CDR2 is YYREEE (reference sequence). This CDR3 has 16 residues. CDR3 sequence reads: CASSFGLGSSTDTQYF. The DNA of the CDR3 is TGTGCCAGCAGCTTCGGTTTAGGCAGTAGCACAGATACGCAGTATTTT.

The chain combines TRBV9 with TRBJ2-1; 7 nucleotides align to TRBD2. CDR3 size: 16 residues. With 3 bases clipped from V and 0 bases from J, the junction kept 6 bases outside the gene matches. Germline assignment: CDR1 SGDLS and CDR2 YYNGEE. In nucleotides, the CDR3 is TGTGCCAGCAGCGCTGGGGGGGGTGTCTCCTACAATGAGCAGTTCTTC. Amino acid sequence: CASSAGGGVSYNEQFF.

The gene calls are TRBV11-3 and TRBJ2-1; 12 bases match TRBD2. In germline, CDR1 is SGHNT, CDR2 YENEEA. Trimming removed 1 base from V and 8 bases from J; junction bases left unmatched: 9. The CDR3 totals 17 residues. The CDR3 protein is CASSLGLAGGPGDEQFF. The DNA of the CDR3 is TGTGCCAGCAGCTTAGGTCTAGCGGGAGGGCCGGGCGATGAGCAGTTCTTC.

CDR3 loop: CASSPPGRRTEAFF. CDR3 in DNA: TGTGCCAGCAGCCCGCCCGGACGGCGGACTGAAGCTTTCTTT. This sequence joins TRBV7-2 and TRBJ1-1; D uncertain. There are 14 residues in the CDR3. The germline V gene has CDR1 SGHTA and CDR2 FQGNSA. Trimming removed 5 bases at V and 5 bases at J, with 15 bases between. Full variable domain (missing parts from reference TRBV7-2 and TRBJ1-1): GAGVSQSPSNKVTEKGKDVELRCDPISGHTALYWYRQSLGQGLEFLIYFQGNSAPDKSGLPSDRFSAERTGGSVSTLTIQRTQQEDSAVYLCASSPPGRRTEAFFGQGTRLTVV.

The genes are TRBV4-1 and TRBJ1-1; tentatively, D is TRBD1 (6 bases). This CDR3 has 14 residues. Germline V gives CDR1 MGHRA, CDR2 YSYEKL. Trimming left V 4 bases short and J 1 base short, with 10 bases between. CDR3 DNA: TGCGCCAGCAGCCCCGTGACAGGGAACACTGAAGCTTTCTTT. Protein sequence: CASSPVTGNTEAFF.

This clone was seen a few times. The chain is built from TRBV29-1 and TRBJ1-3; D remains unclear. Trimming shortened V by 7 bases and J by 3 bases, and 7 bases separated the two germline ends. The CDR3 totals 11 residues. Germline loops: CDR1 SQVTM, CDR2 ANQGSEA. The CDR3 loop reads CSGNYGNTIYF. DNA of the CDR3: TGCAGCGGCAATTATGGAAACACCATATATTTT. The full variable domain, its missing parts supplied by reference TRBV29-1 and TRBJ1-3, is SAVISQKPSRDICQRGTSLTIQCQVDSQVTMMFWYRQQPGQSLTLIATANQGSEATYESGFVIDKFPISRPNLTFSTLTVSNMSPEDSSIYLCSGNYGNTIYFGEGSWLTVV.

The V gene is TRBV7-2, the J gene TRBJ1-5; TRBD1 might be the D (5 bases). The V end lost 2 bases, the J end lost 2 bases, and 13 bases lay between the germline ends. This CDR3 is built from 16 residues. The germline CDR1 and CDR2 sequences are SGHTA and FQGNSA. The CDR3: CASSLQGREGNQPQHF. DNA of the CDR3: TGTGCCAGCAGCTTACAGGGAAGGGAGGGCAATCAGCCCCAGCATTTT.

The chain's CDR3 is CASSVPGGDETQYF. In nucleotides, the CDR3 is TGTGCCAGCAGCGTCCCAGGGGGCGATGAGACCCAGTACTTC. The rearrangement joins TRBV9 to TRBJ2-5; 8 bases map to TRBD1. This CDR3 has 14 residues. Germline CDR1 is SGDLS and CDR2 is YYNGEE. The V segment lost 2 bases and the J segment 5 bases; nucleotides outside the gene matches: 5.

Note on this clone: This sample includes further DNA sequences coding for the same CDR3. The chain uses TRBV19 and TRBJ2-2; D gene ambiguous. Germline V CDR1 and CDR2: LNHDA, SQIVND (reference sequence). V was trimmed by 1 base and J by 5 bases, leaving 8 bases between them. CDR3 length: 14 amino acids. CDR3 in DNA: TGTGCCAGTAGTATAGTTAGGCGGACCGGGGAGCTGTTTTTT. Its protein product is CASSIVRRTGELFF.

This rearrangement joins TRBV27 to TRBJ2-1; 11 bases map to TRBD2. The CDR3 loop spans 16 amino acids. Germline values: CDR1 MNHEY, CDR2 SMNVEV (reference sequence). The V segment lost 6 bases and the J segment 6 bases; nucleotides outside the gene matches: 10. Here the CDR3 reads CASSLSTSGIPNEQFF. In DNA form, the CDR3 reads TGTGCCAGCAGCCTCTCGACTAGCGGGATACCCAATGAGCAGTTCTTC.

This clone was seen a handful of times. The rearrangement uses TRBV9 and TRBJ1-1; 7 bases line up with TRBD1. CDR3 length equals 14 residues. Trimming at V came to 3 bases and at J to 5 bases, leaving 7 bases not matched to a gene. CDR1 and CDR2 from the germline V gene are SGDLS and YYNGEE. The chain's CDR3 is CASSANRGGTEAFF. The CDR3 DNA reads as TGTGCCAGCAGCGCCAACAGGGGTGGGACTGAAGCTTTCTTT.

The chain links TRBV5-1 to TRBJ2-3, with TRBD2 as a possible D gene (5 bases). The CDR3 spans 15 residues. Germline V gene sequence: CDR1 SGHRS, CDR2 YFSETQ. V lost 0 bases, J lost 2 bases, and 10 bases lay in between. The CDR3 reads CASSLAEDSTDTQYF. In DNA form, the CDR3 reads TGCGCCAGCAGCTTGGCTGAGGACTCCACAGATACGCAGTATTTT. Full variable domain (missing parts from reference TRBV5-1 and TRBJ2-3): KAGVTQTPRYLIKTRGQQVTLSCSPISGHRSVSWYQQTPGQGLQFLFEYFSETQRNKGNFPGRFSGRQFSNSRSEMNVSTLELGDSALYLCASSLAEDSTDTQYFGPGTRLTVL.

This chain links TRBV5-1 with TRBJ1-2, with D possibly being TRBD1 (5 bases). The germline V and J ends were trimmed by 4 bases and 7 bases, with 14 bases remaining between them. Germline-derived CDR1 and CDR2 are SGHRS and YFSETQ. The CDR3 is made up of 13 amino acids. The CDR3 spells CASSRDRAGGYTF. The DNA of the CDR3 is TGCGCCAGCAGCCGAGACAGAGCCGGTGGCTACACCTTC.

V usage is TRBV9 and J usage is TRBJ2-7, with 7 positions matching TRBD1. Germline CDR1 reads SGDLS; CDR2 reads YYNGEE. Trimming cost V 0 bases and J 4 bases; bases outside gene matches: 4. The CDR3 extends over 14 amino acids. CDR3 protein: CASSVGQGMYEQYF. CDR3 DNA: TGTGCCAGCAGCGTAGGACAGGGAATGTACGAGCAGTACTTC.

Of note for this clone: One end of the junction fails to match germline, which may point to a read error. The rearrangement joins TRBV13 to TRBJ2-2, with a weak D call TRBD1 (6 bases). Germline CDR1 and CDR2: PRHDT and FYEKMQ (reference sequence). The CDR3 spans 16 residues. The CDR3 DNA is TGTGCCAGCAGCCTAGGGGGATATGGAGGCACCGGGGAGCTGTTTTTT. Amino acids: CASSLGGYGGTGELFF.

The CDR3, as DNA: TGTGCCAGCAGCGTAGGCTCATCGGGAGGGCCCTACAATGAGCAGTTCTTC. Its protein product is CASSVGSSGGPYNEQFF. The gene calls are TRBV9 and TRBJ2-1, with TRBD2 matching over 8 bases. After removal of 0 bases from V and 2 bases from J, the junction contained 7 bases not matched to a gene. This CDR3 region has 17 residues. Germline loops: CDR1 SGDLS, CDR2 YYNGEE.

In DNA form, the CDR3 reads TGTGCCAGCAGTCCCACCAACGGACGGGGACACTACGAGCAGTACTTC. Translating gives CASSPTNGRGHYEQYF. The chain is built from TRBV28 and TRBJ2-7; possible D gene TRBD1, 6 bases. The germline V and J ends were trimmed by 5 bases and 3 bases, with 20 bases remaining between them. Germline V gene sequence: CDR1 MDHEN, CDR2 SYDVKM. CDR3 length: 16 amino acids. Combining the CDR3 with reference TRBV28 and TRBJ2-7 gives the whole variable domain DVKVTQSSRYLVKRTGEKVFLECVQDMDHENMFWYRQDPGLGLRLIYFSYDVKMKEKGDIPEGYSVSREKKERFSLILESASTNQTSMYLCASSPTNGRGHYEQYFGPGTRLTVT.

V is TRBV9 and J is TRBJ1-1; no definite D call. Germline-derived CDR1 and CDR2 are SGDLS and YYNGEE. This CDR3 region has 14 residues. Trimming removed 4 bases at V and 1 base at J, with 11 bases between. The CDR3 loop is CASSPRAGNTEAFF. The CDR3 DNA is TGTGCCAGCAGCCCGAGAGCAGGGAACACTGAAGCTTTCTTT.

This chain links TRBV27 with TRBJ2-7; D might be TRBD1 (5 bases). V shed 1 base and J shed 0 bases, with 10 bases lying between them. CDR1 is MNHEY, CDR2 SMNVEV, per germline (reference sequence). The CDR3 runs to 15 residues. The CDR3 loop is CASSLWAGISYEQYF. The CDR3 nucleotides read TGTGCCAGCAGTTTATGGGCAGGGATCTCCTACGAGCAGTACTTC.

The DNA of the CDR3 is TGTGCCGAGGGGGATATCTACAATGAGCAGTTCTTC. This translates into CAEGDIYNEQFF. The rearrangement uses TRBV7-9 and TRBJ2-1; D may be TRBD1 (6 bases). Germline CDR1 and CDR2: SEHNR and FQNEAQ (reference sequence). V was cut by 11 bases and J by 3 bases, with 11 bases left in between. The CDR3 consists of 12 residues.

V and J are TRBV7-8 and TRBJ2-1; weak D call: TRBD1 (5 bases). CDR3 length equals 16 residues. The V gene lost 1 base and the J gene lost 1 base, with 11 bases spanning the gap. Germline V CDR1 and CDR2: SGHVS, FQNEAQ. CDR3 coding DNA: TGTGCCAGCAGCTTAGGAGGACACTTTTCCTACAATGAGCAGTTCTTC. Amino acids: CASSLGGHFSYNEQFF.

J is TRBJ2-1 and V is TRBV7-3; no clear D. The CDR3 contains 15 residues. V gave up 5 bases and J gave up 0 bases, with 11 bases separating them. Germline-derived CDR1 and CDR2 are SGHTA and FQGTGA. The CDR3 region has the DNA TGTGCCAGCAGCGGAAATTGGAGCTCCTACAATGAGCAGTTCTTC. Its protein is CASSGNWSSYNEQFF.